The entry below describes one T cell receptor beta chain. Its antigen is unidentified. The data belong to a study of T cell responses to AZD1222 COVID-19 vaccine. Points from the study as a whole: Among the donors, most were white British and more were female, and clonal diversity was possibly underestimated.

The table came from immunoSEQ multiplex PCR; TCRdb's copy has only in-frame clones and leaves some out. Among about 110,000 clones listed, more than 75% were seen once. Germline V CDR1 and CDR2: SGHVS, FQNEAQ. This CDR3 spans 15 amino acids. Trimming took 1 base from V and 2 from J; bases not matched to a gene: 2. Second-dose timings of about 4 or about 12 weeks were pooled. The sample was peripheral blood, taken 28 days after the second AZD1222 dose. The receptor's source is an adult who received the AZD1222 COVID-19 vaccine. The rearrangement links TRBV7-8 to TRBJ2-5; 9 positions agree with TRBD2. CDR3 residues: CASSLGLAEQETQYF. Here the CDR3 DNA reads TGTGCCAGCAGCTTAGGACTAGCGGAACAAGAGACCCAGTACTTC.